This T cell receptor beta chain was captured by sequencing in a study of T cells in Graves' hyperthyroidism and ophthalmopathy. Notes on the study in general: Blood samples included most of the expanded thyroid clonotypes exceeding 0.001.

CDR1 MNHEY and CDR2 SMNVEV come from the germline V gene (reference sequence). There are 14 residues in the CDR3. V gave up 6 bases and J gave up 6 bases; unmatched junction bases: 7. Amplification of TCR beta CDR3 regions used RNA as the template. The HTBI primer set served for first-round RT-PCR of the TCR CDR3. TCRdb redid the calling of the multiplex PCR reads with MiXCR, one entry per CDR3 protein. The sample consists of roughly 530,000 distinct CDR3 sequences, roughly 18% of them appearing once. This clonotype occurred many times. The antigen is not known. Sequenced sample: blood. The rearrangement joins TRBV27 to TRBJ2-7; TRBD1 agrees at 11 bases. The sequence was collected from a woman under 30 with Graves' ophthalmopathy. The DNA for the CDR3 is TGTGCCAGCAGAACGAGGGACAGGGGGACCGAGCAGTACTTC. It yields the protein CASRTRDRGTEQYF.